The clone carrying this T cell receptor beta chain was found once. The antigen is not known. The record originates from a study of T cell repertoires in cytomegalovirus infection. Study-wide background: Alongside well-studied HLA-B-restricted CMV epitopes, recently identified HLA-C-restricted CMV epitopes were also used. Evidence of both CMV infection and a matching HLA type came from public TCR beta signatures. The study's findings and limits: Summed frequency of public TCR beta families distinguished CMV carriers with the relevant HLA.

Trimming took 4 bases from V and 6 from J, leaving 18 bases between them. CDR1 and CDR2 from the germline V gene are SGDLS and YYNGEE. There are 15 residues in the CDR3. TCRdb re-derived calls from the reads in MiXCR, one entry per CDR3 protein. The sample lists hundreds of thousands of distinct CDR3 sequences; over 25% were seen once. The TCR originated in a human donor in good health (CMV status not recorded). Some clones in this sample may be carry-over from other donors' samples. The specimen comprised cultured CD8+ T cells from PBMCs, sampled from culture after CMV antigen stimulation. This chain uses TRBV9 with TRBJ2-3; D is perhaps TRBD2 (5 bases). In DNA form, the CDR3 reads TGTGCCAGCAGCATCCAGAGGGAGCCTCGGGATACGCAGTATTTT. This gives the protein CASSIQREPRDTQYF.